This is a list of T cell receptor beta chains from one sample in a study of blood T cell repertoires in COVID-19. Produced via immunoSEQ multiplex PCR; TCRdb's table is partial and in-frame only. The sample shows roughly 220,000 clones, about 86% of them seen only once. Sequenced material: peripheral blood. The receptors originated from a young woman who had recovered from COVID-19. Each CDR3 is given with its conserved first and last residue. Fields, in order: clone size, V gene, D gene, J gene, CDR3 protein, CDR3 DNA. A D gene is named only where the DNA matches it firmly. Clone size is not always given. Where it is, it says once, few, many or a class for expanded clones.

>NA|TRBV9|NA|TRBJ1-4
CASSVEGRGVEGLFF
TGTGCCAGCAGCGTAGAGGGCAGGGGCGTTGAGGGACTGTTTTTT
>few|TRBV19|TRBD1|TRBJ1-1
CASLGQGGPNTEAFF
TGTGCCAGTTTGGGACAGGGCGGACCAAACACTGAAGCTTTCTTT
>NA|TRBV28|NA|TRBJ1-5
CASSFVGGSQPQHF
TGTGCCAGCAGTTTTGTCGGGGGGTCCCAGCCCCAGCATTTT
>NA|TRBV18|NA|TRBJ1-6
CASSREGDYNSPLHF
TGTGCCAGCTCACGGGAAGGGGACTATAATTCACCCCTCCACTTT
>NA|TRBV9|NA|TRBJ1-5
CASSYSPGGNQPQHF
TGTGCCAGCAGCTACAGTCCCGGGGGCAATCAGCCCCAGCATTTT
>NA|TRBV11-3|NA|TRBJ2-1
CASRGSGRTSEQFF
TGTGCCAGCCGAGGCAGCGGGCGAACGTCTGAGCAGTTCTTC
>NA|TRBV9|NA|TRBJ2-5
CASSVGGFGETQYF
TGTGCCAGCAGCGTAGGCGGGTTTGGCGAGACCCAGTACTTC
>NA|TRBV7-2|NA|TRBJ2-5
CASSFGVLLETQYF
TGTGCCAGCAGTTTCGGTGTCCTATTAGAGACCCAGTACTTC
>NA|TRBV6-5|TRBD1|TRBJ1-2
CASRAYQGVNYGYTF
TGTGCCAGCAGGGCCTATCAGGGGGTGAACTATGGCTACACCTTC
>once|TRBV15|NA|TRBJ2-7
CATSRDPRDEQYF
TGTGCCACCAGCAGAGATCCCAGGGACGAGCAGTACTTC
>once|TRBV10-3|NA|TRBJ2-5
CAISGSLGQNLQETQYF
TGTGCCATCAGTGGGAGCCTTGGACAGAATCTACAAGAGACCCAGTACTTC
>NA|TRBV5-1|NA|TRBJ1-6
CASSLVSGDHSPLHF
TGCGCCAGCAGCTTGGTTTCAGGGGACCATTCACCCCTCCACTTT
>NA|TRBV3-1/TRBV3-2|TRBD2|TRBJ2-7
CASSQVFGTSGTYEQYF
TGTGCCAGCAGCCAAGTCTTCGGGACTAGCGGTACCTACGAGCAGTACTTC
>NA|TRBV4-1|NA|TRBJ2-1
CASSSGVSYNEQFF
TGCGCCAGCAGCTCGGGAGTCTCCTACAATGAGCAGTTCTTC
>NA|TRBV3-1/TRBV3-2|NA|TRBJ1-2
CASSQESGALNYGYTF
TGTGCCAGCAGCCAAGAATCAGGGGCGCTTAACTATGGCTACACCTTC
>NA|TRBV11-2|TRBD2|TRBJ2-3
CASSFLAGDTDTQYF
TGTGCCAGCAGCTTCTTAGCGGGGGACACAGATACGCAGTATTTT
>once|TRBV2|TRBD2|TRBJ2-7
CASSEMTSGSNEQYF
TGTGCCAGCAGTGAGATGACTAGCGGGAGCAACGAGCAGTACTTC
>NA|TRBV5-1|NA|TRBJ1-1
CASSFTSGLNTEAFF
TGCGCCAGCAGCTTTACAAGCGGGCTGAACACTGAAGCTTTCTTT
>NA|TRBV6-6|NA|TRBJ1-1
CASSGPSDGGHTEAFF
TGTGCCAGCAGTGGACCTTCTGACGGGGGACACACTGAAGCTTTCTTT
>NA|TRBV5-1|TRBD1|TRBJ1-1
CASSVQGASTEAFF
TGCGCCAGCAGCGTACAGGGGGCTAGCACTGAAGCTTTCTTT
>NA|TRBV27|TRBD1|TRBJ2-7
CASSSPIRTGGYEQYF
TGTGCCAGCAGTTCACCGATCCGGACAGGGGGATACGAGCAGTACTTC
>NA|TRBV6-5|NA|TRBJ1-5
CASSPDNPFNQPQHF
TGTGCCAGCAGCCCCGACAACCCCTTCAATCAGCCCCAGCATTTT
>NA|TRBV28|NA|TRBJ2-5
CASSFEETQYF
TGTGCCAGCAGTTTTGAGGAGACCCAGTACTTC
>few|TRBV27|NA|TRBJ2-1
CASSFLAGEQFF
TGTGCCAGCAGTTTCTTGGCGGGTGAGCAGTTCTTC
>NA|TRBV30|NA|TRBJ1-4
CAWSLRATNEKLFF
TGTGCCTGGAGCCTCAGGGCAACTAATGAAAAACTGTTTTTT
>NA|TRBV25-1|NA|TRBJ1-6
CASSELGDSPLHF
TGTGCCAGCAGTGAATTAGGGGATTCACCCCTCCACTTT
>NA|TRBV6-5|TRBD1|TRBJ2-7
CASSSGQGAYEQYF
TGTGCCAGCAGCTCGGGACAGGGGGCTTACGAGCAGTACTTC
>NA|TRBV3-1/TRBV3-2|NA|TRBJ2-7
CASRQGGGSHEQYF
TGTGCCAGCAGACAGGGGGGAGGGAGCCACGAGCAGTACTTC
>few|TRBV6-2/TRBV6-3|NA|TRBJ2-5
CASSPWGQTQYF
TGTGCCAGCAGCCCCTGGGGCCAGACCCAGTACTTC
>NA|TRBV14|NA|TRBJ1-3
CASSQDLTGNTIYF
TGTGCCAGCAGCCAAGATCTCACAGGAAACACCATATATTTT
>NA|TRBV6-6|TRBD2|TRBJ2-3
CASSPLTSGGPWDTQYF
TGTGCCAGCAGTCCTCTGACTAGCGGGGGGCCGTGGGATACGCAGTATTTT
>NA|TRBV9|TRBD2|TRBJ2-1
CASSPGTSDYNEQFF
TGTGCCAGCAGCCCCGGGACTAGCGACTACAATGAGCAGTTCTTC
>NA|TRBV6-5|NA|TRBJ1-1
CASSYSGQVDTEAFF
TGTGCCAGCAGTTACTCGGGGCAGGTAGACACTGAAGCTTTCTTT
>NA|TRBV9|TRBD2|TRBJ2-1
CASSATSGSLNEQFF
TGTGCCAGCAGCGCGACTAGCGGGTCTTTGAATGAGCAGTTCTTC
>NA|TRBV6-4|TRBD2|TRBJ2-1
CASSGLAESSYNEQFF
TGTGCCAGCAGCGGACTAGCGGAGAGCTCCTACAATGAGCAGTTCTTC